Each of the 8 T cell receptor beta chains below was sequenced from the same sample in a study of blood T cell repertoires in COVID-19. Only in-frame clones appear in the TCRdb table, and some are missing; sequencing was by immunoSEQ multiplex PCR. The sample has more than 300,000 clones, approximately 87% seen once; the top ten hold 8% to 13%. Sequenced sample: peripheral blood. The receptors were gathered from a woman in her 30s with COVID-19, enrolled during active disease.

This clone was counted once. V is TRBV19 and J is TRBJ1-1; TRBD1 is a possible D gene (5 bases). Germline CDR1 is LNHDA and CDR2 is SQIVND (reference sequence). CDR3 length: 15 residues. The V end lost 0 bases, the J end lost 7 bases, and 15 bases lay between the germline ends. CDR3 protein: CASSIDILGQGEAFF. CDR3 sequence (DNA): TGTGCCAGTAGTATAGATATTTTGGGGCAGGGTGAAGCTTTCTTT.

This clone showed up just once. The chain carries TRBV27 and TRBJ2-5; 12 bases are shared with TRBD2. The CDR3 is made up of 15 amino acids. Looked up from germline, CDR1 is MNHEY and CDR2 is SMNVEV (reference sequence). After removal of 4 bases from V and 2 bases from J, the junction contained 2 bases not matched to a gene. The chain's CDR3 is CASSSGTSGQETQYF. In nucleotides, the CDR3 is TGTGCCAGCAGTTCTGGGACTAGCGGGCAAGAGACCCAGTACTTC.

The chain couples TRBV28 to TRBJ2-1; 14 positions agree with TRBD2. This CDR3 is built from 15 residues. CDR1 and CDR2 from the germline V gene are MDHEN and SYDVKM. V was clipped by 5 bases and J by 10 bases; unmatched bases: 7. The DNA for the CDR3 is TGTGCCAGCAGTCTAGGGACTAGCGGGAGCGAGGAGCAGTTCTTC. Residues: CASSLGTSGSEEQFF.

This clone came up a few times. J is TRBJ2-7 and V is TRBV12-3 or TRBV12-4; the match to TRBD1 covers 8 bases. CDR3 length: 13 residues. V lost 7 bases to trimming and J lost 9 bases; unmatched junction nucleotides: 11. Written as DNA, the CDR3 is TGTGCCAGCACTTACCAGGGGGCCTCCCTGCAGTACTTC. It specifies CASTYQGASLQYF.

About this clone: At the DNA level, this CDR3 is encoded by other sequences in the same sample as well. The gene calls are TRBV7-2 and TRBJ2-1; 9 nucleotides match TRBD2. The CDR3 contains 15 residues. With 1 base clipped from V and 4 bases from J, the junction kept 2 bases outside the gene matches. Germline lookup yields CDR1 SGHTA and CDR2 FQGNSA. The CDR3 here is CASSLGTSGYNEQFF. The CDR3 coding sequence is TGTGCCAGCAGCTTAGGTACTAGCGGGTACAATGAGCAGTTCTTC.

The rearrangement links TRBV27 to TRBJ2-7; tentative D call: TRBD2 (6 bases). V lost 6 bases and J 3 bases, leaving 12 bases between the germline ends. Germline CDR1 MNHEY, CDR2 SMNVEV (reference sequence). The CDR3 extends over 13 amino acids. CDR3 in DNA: TGTGCCAGCAGCATTTGGGGGGACTACGAGCAGTACTTC. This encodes CASSIWGDYEQYF.

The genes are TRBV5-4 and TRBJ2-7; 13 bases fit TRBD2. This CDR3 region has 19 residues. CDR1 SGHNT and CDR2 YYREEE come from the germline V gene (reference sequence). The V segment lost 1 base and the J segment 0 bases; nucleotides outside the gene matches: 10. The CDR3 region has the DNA TGTGCCAGCAGCTTGCCCGGGACTAGCGGGGACAGGAGCTCCTACGAGCAGTACTTC. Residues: CASSLPGTSGDRSSYEQYF.

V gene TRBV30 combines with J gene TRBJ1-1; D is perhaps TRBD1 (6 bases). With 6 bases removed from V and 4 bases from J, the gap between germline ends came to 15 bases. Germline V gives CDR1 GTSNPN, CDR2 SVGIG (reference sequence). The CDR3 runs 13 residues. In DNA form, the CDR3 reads TGTGCCTGCATGCCAGGGGTAGGCACTGAAGCTTTCTTT. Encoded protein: CACMPGVGTEAFF.